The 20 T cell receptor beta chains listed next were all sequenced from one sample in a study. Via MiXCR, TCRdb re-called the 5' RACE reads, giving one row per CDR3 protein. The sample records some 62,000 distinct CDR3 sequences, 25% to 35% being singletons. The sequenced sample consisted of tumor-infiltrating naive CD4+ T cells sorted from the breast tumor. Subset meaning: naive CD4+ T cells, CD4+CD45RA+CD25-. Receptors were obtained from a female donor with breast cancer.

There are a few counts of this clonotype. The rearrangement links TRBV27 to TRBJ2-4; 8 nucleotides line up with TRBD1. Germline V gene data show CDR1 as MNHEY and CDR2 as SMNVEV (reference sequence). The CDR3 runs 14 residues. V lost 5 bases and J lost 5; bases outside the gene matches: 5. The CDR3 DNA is TGTGCCAGCAGTCCCCAGGGGGCGGAAAACATTCAGTACTTC. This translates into CASSPQGAENIQYF.

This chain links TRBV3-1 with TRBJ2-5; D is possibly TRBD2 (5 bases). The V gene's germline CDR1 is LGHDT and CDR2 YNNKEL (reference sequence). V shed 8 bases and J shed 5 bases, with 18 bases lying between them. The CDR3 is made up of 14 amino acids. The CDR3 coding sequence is TGTGCCAGCGGAGGCGGGCCCCCCGGGGAGACCCAGTACTTC. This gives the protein CASGGGPPGETQYF.

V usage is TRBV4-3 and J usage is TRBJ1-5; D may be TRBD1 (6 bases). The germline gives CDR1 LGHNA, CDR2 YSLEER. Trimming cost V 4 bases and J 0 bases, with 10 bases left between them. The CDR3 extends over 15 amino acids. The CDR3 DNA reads TGCGCCAGCAGCCCAAAGGGGGATAGCAATCAGCCCCAGCATTTT. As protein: CASSPKGDSNQPQHF.

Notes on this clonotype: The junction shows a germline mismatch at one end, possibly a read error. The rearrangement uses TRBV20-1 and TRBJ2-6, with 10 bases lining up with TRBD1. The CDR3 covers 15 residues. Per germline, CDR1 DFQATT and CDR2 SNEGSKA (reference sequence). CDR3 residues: CSARDRGRGANVLTF. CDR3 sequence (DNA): TGCAGTGCAAGAGACAGGGGGCGTGGGGCCAACGTCCTGACTTTC.

This CDR3 reads CASSQNRANSPLHF. The CDR3 DNA reads as TGTGCCAGCAGCCAAAACAGGGCCAATTCACCCCTCCACTTT. This chain links TRBV14 with TRBJ1-6; D possibly corresponds to TRBD1 (6 bases). CDR1 SGHDN and CDR2 FVKESK come from the germline V gene. Deletions cut 2 bases from V and 7 bases from J, with 9 bases between. The length of the CDR3 is 14 residues.

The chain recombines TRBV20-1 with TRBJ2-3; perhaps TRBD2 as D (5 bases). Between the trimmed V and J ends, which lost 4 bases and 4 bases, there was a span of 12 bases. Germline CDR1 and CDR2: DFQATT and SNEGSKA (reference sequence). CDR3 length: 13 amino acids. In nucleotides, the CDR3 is TGCAGTGCTAAGTCTTGGGGAGCAGATACGCAGTATTTT. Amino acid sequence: CSAKSWGADTQYF.

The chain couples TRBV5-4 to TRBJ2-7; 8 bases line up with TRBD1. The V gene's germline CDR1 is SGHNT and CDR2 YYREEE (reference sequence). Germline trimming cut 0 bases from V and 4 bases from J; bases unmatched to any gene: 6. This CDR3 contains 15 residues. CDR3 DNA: TGTGCCAGCAGCTTGGGTGTGGACAGGGAATACGAGCAGTACTTC. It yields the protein CASSLGVDREYEQYF.

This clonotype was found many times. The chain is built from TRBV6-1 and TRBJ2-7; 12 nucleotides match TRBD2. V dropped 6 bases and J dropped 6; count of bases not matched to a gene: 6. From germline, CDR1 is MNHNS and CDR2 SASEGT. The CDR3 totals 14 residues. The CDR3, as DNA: TGTGCCAGCAGGGCTAGCGGGGGGGGTCGCGAGCAGTACTTC. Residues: CASRASGGGREQYF.

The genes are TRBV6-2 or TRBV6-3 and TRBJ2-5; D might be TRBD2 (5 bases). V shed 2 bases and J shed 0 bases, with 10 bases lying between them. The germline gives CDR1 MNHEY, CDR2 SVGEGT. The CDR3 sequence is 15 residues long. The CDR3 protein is CASSYDGRYQETQYF. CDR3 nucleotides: TGTGCCAGCAGTTACGATGGGAGATACCAAGAGACCCAGTACTTC.

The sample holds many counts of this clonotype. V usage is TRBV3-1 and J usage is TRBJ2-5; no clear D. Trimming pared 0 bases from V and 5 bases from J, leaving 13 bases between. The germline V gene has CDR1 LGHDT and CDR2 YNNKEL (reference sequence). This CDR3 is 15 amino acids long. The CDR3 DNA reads TGTGCCAGCAGCCAAGAAGCTTGGTTAGGCGAGACCCAGTACTTC. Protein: CASSQEAWLGETQYF.

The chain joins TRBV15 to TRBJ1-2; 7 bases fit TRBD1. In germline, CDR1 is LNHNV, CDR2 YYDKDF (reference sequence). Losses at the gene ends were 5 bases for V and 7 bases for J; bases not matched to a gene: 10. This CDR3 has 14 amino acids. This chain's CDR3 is CATSGGLGGGGYTF. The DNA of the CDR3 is TGTGCCACCAGCGGGGGTCTAGGGGGCGGTGGCTACACCTTC.

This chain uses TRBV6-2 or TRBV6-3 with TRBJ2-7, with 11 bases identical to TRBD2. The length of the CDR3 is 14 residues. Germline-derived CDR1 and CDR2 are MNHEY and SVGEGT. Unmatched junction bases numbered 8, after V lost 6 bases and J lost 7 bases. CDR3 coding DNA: TGTGCCAGCAGCCATAGCGGGAGGGCCGGTGAGCAGTACTTC. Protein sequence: CASSHSGRAGEQYF.

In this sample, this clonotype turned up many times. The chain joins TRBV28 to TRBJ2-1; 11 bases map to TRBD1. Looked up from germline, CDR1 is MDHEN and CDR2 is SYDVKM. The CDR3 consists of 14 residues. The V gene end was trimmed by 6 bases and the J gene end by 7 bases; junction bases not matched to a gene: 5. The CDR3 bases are TGTGCCAGCAGGGGGACAGGGGGTGAGAATGAGCAGTTCTTC. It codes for CASRGTGGENEQFF.

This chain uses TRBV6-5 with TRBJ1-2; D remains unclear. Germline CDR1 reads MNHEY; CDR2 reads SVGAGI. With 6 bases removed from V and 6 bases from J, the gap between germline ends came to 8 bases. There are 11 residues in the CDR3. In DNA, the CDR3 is TGTGCCAGCAGCGGGGTGAATGGCTACACCTTC. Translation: CASSGVNGYTF.

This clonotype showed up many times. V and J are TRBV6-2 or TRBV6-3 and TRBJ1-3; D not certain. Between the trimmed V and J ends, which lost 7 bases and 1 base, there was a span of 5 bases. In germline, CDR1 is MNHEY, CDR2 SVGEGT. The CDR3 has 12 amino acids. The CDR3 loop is CASTESGNTIYF. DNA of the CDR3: TGTGCCAGCACCGAATCTGGAAACACCATATATTTT.

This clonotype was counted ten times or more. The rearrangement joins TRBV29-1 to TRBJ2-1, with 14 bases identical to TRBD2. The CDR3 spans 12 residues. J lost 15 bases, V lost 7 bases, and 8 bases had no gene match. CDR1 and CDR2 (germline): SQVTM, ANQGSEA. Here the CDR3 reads CSAGTSGSMLFF. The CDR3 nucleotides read TGCAGCGCCGGGACTAGCGGGAGTATGCTGTTCTTC.

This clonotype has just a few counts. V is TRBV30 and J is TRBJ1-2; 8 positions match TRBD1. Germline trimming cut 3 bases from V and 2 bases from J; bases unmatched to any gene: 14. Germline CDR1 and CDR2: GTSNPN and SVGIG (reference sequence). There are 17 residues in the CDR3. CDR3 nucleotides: TGTGCCTGGAGGCCGGGCAGGGGGCTTGTAAAGAACTATGGCTACACCTTC. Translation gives CAWRPGRGLVKNYGYTF.

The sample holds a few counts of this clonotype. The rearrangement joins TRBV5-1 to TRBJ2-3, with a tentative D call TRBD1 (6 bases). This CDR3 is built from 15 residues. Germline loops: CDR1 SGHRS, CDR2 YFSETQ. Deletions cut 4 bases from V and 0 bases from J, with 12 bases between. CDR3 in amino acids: CASSARGTSTDTQYF. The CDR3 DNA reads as TGCGCCAGCAGCGCCAGGGGAACAAGCACAGATACGCAGTATTTT.

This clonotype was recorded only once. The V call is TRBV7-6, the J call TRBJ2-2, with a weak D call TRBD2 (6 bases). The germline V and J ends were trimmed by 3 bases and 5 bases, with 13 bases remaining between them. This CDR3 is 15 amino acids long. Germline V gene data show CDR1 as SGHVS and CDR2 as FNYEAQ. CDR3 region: CASSFLGGETGELFF. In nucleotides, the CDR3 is TGTGCCAGCAGCTTCTTGGGCGGGGAAACCGGGGAGCTGTTTTTT.

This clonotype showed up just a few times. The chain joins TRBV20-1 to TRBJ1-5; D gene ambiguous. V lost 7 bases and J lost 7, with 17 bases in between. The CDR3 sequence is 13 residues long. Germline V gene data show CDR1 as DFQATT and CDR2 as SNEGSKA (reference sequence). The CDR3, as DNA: TGCAGTGTCCAATCTGAGGCTGGACAGCCCCAGCATTTT. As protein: CSVQSEAGQPQHF.